This entry describes one TCR beta chain. This clone has only a few counts. Its specific antigen is unknown. No qualities accompany the bases; no much larger clone lies one base away. The cohort was made up of approximately 670 healthy bone marrow donors. At the time of sampling, all cohort members were nominally healthy, though unrecorded immune exposures were likely present. The donor was CMV seropositive and was included in the group of 250 to 350 seropositive cohort members. A peripheral blood sample was provided by each donor, and peripheral blood mononuclear cells were used for TCR beta sequencing. The Qiagen DNeasy Blood Extraction Kit was used to extract genomic DNA from the blood cell samples. The data belong to a study of cytomegalovirus exposure and HLA in healthy donors (TCRdb year 2017). About the investigation overall: According to an earlier analysis of several hundred of the donors, about 190 million T cells yielded over 100 million unique TCR beta sequences and around 280 Gb of sequence data. The later analysis used no new phenotypic data to find candidate immune exposures, relying instead on TCR beta sequences and their occurrence across donors. Typing coverage varied by locus: 629-630 donors for A, B, C, DRB1 and DQB1; 500 to 550 for DQA1; approximately 610 for DPA1; 450 to 480 for DPB1. Because of strong linkage in the cohort, roughly five DR-DQ haplotypes were treated as single units for association and clustering. Besides the first cohort of roughly 640 subjects, a separate validation cohort made up of over 95 different subjects was used. The study was designed to test whether signatures of past pathogen exposure could be identified by cataloging public T cell receptors. All discovery cohort repertoires had been generated using a single sequencing platform. Approximately 330 gigabases of sequencing data and 75 million to 85 million unique TCR sequences made up an early release that covered about 640 HLA-typed donors. Among the roughly 390 genotyped donors, around 81% belonged to the genetic ancestry cluster associated with self-reported Caucasian donors. In a later analysis, previously published TCR beta repertoires from 666 donors were re-analyzed and high-resolution HLA genotyping was added so that TCR occurrence patterns could be studied. In an earlier analysis of 587 of the donors, high-throughput TCR beta sequencing was used to judge whether each TCR beta V gene segment behaved as functional or pseudogenic. On average, roughly 200,000 unique TCR beta nucleotide sequences were sequenced per donor among a few hundred genotyped donors of the cohort, with about 17% of those sequences being non-productive. The study combined high-throughput TCR immunosequencing, statistical association of individual TCRs with disease status, and machine learning to predict cytomegalovirus infection status. In a later genetic analysis, genome-wide SNP genotypes for about 55% of the roughly 700 donors were used, and that subset was treated as a discovery cohort. HLA typing covered class I and class II loci at four-digit resolution. Donor age, sex, ethnicity and CMV serostatus were compiled together with the repertoire data. The study used immunosequencing to profile the T cell repertoires of approximately 640 subjects and linked those repertoires to cytomegalovirus serostatus.

Including the terminal cysteine and phenylalanine, the CDR3 comprises 15 residues. Just the 45-base CDR3 DNA is kept, in frame starting at base 1. At the junction V is shortened by 0 bases and J by 7 bases, with 11 bases in between. The germline V gene encodes CDR1 SGHNT and CDR2 YYREEE (reference sequence). Overall results and qualifications from the work: In an earlier analysis of more than 500 of the donors, most TCR beta V segments appeared in productive rearrangements about 87% or about 30% of the time, broadly matching IMGT annotations. Immune exposure information for the cohort was limited to CMV serostatus. In a later analysis, most CMV-associated TCR beta chains were found to appear HLA-restricted, with HLA associations seemingly driven largely by CMV exposure. In a later genetic analysis, a missense DCLRE1C variant was associated with V-gene and J-gene trimming of TCR beta chains, and the association was replicated in an independent cohort. The study gave a list of 150 to 200 TCR beta chains associated with cytomegalovirus. In vitro tests confirmed that a few of the cytomegalovirus-associated TCR beta chains recognize cytomegalovirus antigens. A later analysis found that TCR association rates varied across HLA loci, with DRB1 alleles showing the most associated TCRs and HLA-C alleles the fewest. The authors suggested that the approach could potentially be generalized to other disease states and immunological phenotypes. Because the 87-base-pair reads could not distinguish some IMGT-functional V segments, including TRBV6-2 and TRBV6-3, those segments were excluded. A later analysis found that HLA-associated TCR beta chains were more clonally expanded and had lower generation probabilities than equally common non-associated chains. In this cohort, only TCR beta chains were sequenced, and detectable features were limited by the absence of alpha or paired-chain data. Most TCR sequences were seen in very few donors, while some public TCRs were found in many individuals. Several of the top co-occurrence clusters appeared to be linked to parvovirus B19, influenza, CMV and Epstein-Barr virus, according to a later analysis. Because HLA typing was missing for some donors at each locus, association tests included only the typed subset. A later genetic analysis reported fewer N-insertions in productive TCRs among donors in an Asian-associated ancestry cluster than the approximately 700-donor mean. Presence/absence analyses assumed roughly uniform sequencing depth across donors, an assumption that may not hold. A further reported finding was that TCR beta sequences accurately predicted the HLA-A and HLA-B alleles for most subjects in the first cohort. The sequencing pipeline was judged likely to have produced a cluster of highly shared sequence variants as a technical artifact. Specific HLA alleles were associated with 15,000 to 20,000 TCR beta sequences at a false discovery rate of 0.05 in a later analysis. Assigning TCR associations to individual alleles was difficult when HLA alleles, especially DR and DQ, strongly co-occurred. The classifier was reported to diagnose cytomegalovirus status with high specificity and sensitivity in both the original and validation cohorts. Linkage disequilibrium might explain the correlated functional status among segregating V segments, but an unknown experimental factor could not be excluded. Because counts were too low, roughly 16 rarely observed V segments, including chromosome 9 orphons, were left out of the earlier analysis of about 620 of the donors.

Libraries were built with the immunoSEQ multiplex PCR assay. For the multiplex PCR, a mixture combining 60 forward primers for TCR Vbeta segments and 13 reverse primers for TCR Jbeta segments was used. Amplification of the CDR3 region of rearranged TCR beta genes was performed with a multiplex PCR assay on genomic DNA. The Illumina HiSeq System was used to sequence the amplified TCR beta libraries as 87-base-pair reads. In the original analysis: A later analysis counted about 82 million unique TCR beta chains across the roughly 700 repertoires, and about 10 million of these chains were shared by at least two donors. Raw reads were error-corrected and collapsed into unique sequences by a nearest-neighbor algorithm in which closely related sequences were merged to remove PCR and sequencing errors. CDR3 sequences were aligned to IMGT reference sequences to assign V, D and J gene segments. For a sequence to be retained, a match of at least six nucleotides was required to both a V gene segment and a J gene segment. Rearrangements were classified as productive when the CDR3 lacked stop codons and remained in frame with V and J, and all other rearrangements were classified as non-productive. Following IMGT convention, CDR3 was defined as the stretch from the second conserved V-encoded cysteine to the conserved J-encoded phenylalanine. The earlier analysis of approximately 500 of the donors excluded sequences that lacked an unambiguous match to a single V gene segment. In an earlier analysis of approximately 590 of the donors, a V segment was called functional when productive rearrangements were above 56.7%, and segregating when the standard deviation between donors exceeded 5%. A statistical classification framework was built for diagnosing cytomegalovirus status from the catalog of TCR beta chain sequences. In a later analysis, TCR nucleotide sequences were compared against IMGT/GENE-DB human TR gene sequences so that V and J genes could be assigned. A later analysis assigned CDR3 sequences and most-parsimonious VDJ recombination scenarios with the TCRdist pipeline. A later analysis defined each TCR beta chain by its CDR3 amino acid sequence plus V-gene family, and excluded reads lacking a unique V-gene family. In a later analysis, around 650 highly shared, low-generation-probability nucleotide sequences were removed to address suspected cross-contamination and a sequencing artifact. In a later analysis, a clonal expansion index was calculated for each public chain from normalized within-repertoire ranks of inferred template counts. Generation probabilities in a later analysis came from a VDJ recombination model fitted to out-of-frame rearrangements, and those results were checked against IGoR. Hypergeometric tests were used in a later analysis to score TCR-TCR, TCR-HLA and TCR-CMV co-occurrence, with a repertoire-size bias correction applied to the TCR pairs. A later analysis estimated false discovery rates by permuting HLA or CMV assignments 20 times. In a later analysis, co-occurring TCRs were grouped with DBSCAN, and TCRdist sequence similarity was added when clustering was performed within HLA-allele-positive subsets. Repertoires with fewer than 30,000 or more than 120,000 public chains, plus five repertoires with anomalous nucleotide sharing, were excluded from co-occurrence clustering. TCRdb retrieved this table from immuneACCESS and kept in-frame rearrangements only. Not all clones are present; in checked studies, unresolved V genes account for under half, and no reason is known for the remainder. The DNA gave D and trimming, while V, J and clone size come from that table. Across this sample there are 150,000 to 200,000 clones, with about 12% seen only once. The ten largest account for less than 8.5% of the sample.

This TCR was sampled from a man aged 45-60 years in good health and CMV-seropositive. What was sequenced was PBMCs. The chain employs TRBV5-4 and TRBJ1-6; no confident D gene assignment can be made. The bases read TGTGCCAGCAGCTTGGCCGGGGTAGAGAATTCACCCCTCCACTTT. The translation is CASSLAGVENSPLHF. Extended through the reference TRBV5-4 and TRBJ1-6 proteins, this CDR3 yields the full variable domain: ETGVTQSPTHLIKTRGQQVTLRCSSQSGHNTVSWYQQALGQGPQFIFQYYREEENGRGNFPPRFSGLQFPNYSSELNVNALELDDSALYLCASSLAGVENSPLHFGNGTRLTVT.